These T cell receptor beta chains were read from a single sample in a study of cytomegalovirus exposure and HLA in healthy donors. Data came from immunoSEQ multiplex PCR; TCRdb stores just in-frame clones and leaves some out. The top ten clones hold roughly 8.4% of a sample with more than 80,000 clones, around three quarters of them seen once. The sequencing sample was made of PBMCs. The receptors were gathered from a human donor in good health. CDR3s include the opening cysteine and the closing phenylalanine or tryptophan. A D gene is named only where the DNA matches it firmly. Clone size is given for some rows only: seen once, a few or many times, or a class if the clone is expanded.

d_gene: -
v_gene: TRBV4-2
j_gene: TRBJ1-2
abundance: -
CDR3nt: -
CDR3aa: CASSQDVGTGADFF

d_gene: -
v_gene: TRBV7-8
j_gene: TRBJ2-7
abundance: -
CDR3nt: TGTGCCAGCAGCTTAATACTCTCGCGCGAGCAGTACTTC
CDR3aa: CASSLILSREQYF

d_gene: TRBD1
v_gene: TRBV19
j_gene: TRBJ1-1
abundance: -
CDR3nt: TGTGCCAGTAGTATGTACCGACAGGGCGGTGGTCGGGCTTTCTTT
CDR3aa: CASSMYRQGGGRAFF

d_gene: -
v_gene: TRBV7-8
j_gene: TRBJ2-1
abundance: few
CDR3nt: TGTGCCAGCAGCTTAGATGCTGTCCCCGGGGAGCAGTTCTTC
CDR3aa: CASSLDAVPGEQFF

d_gene: -
v_gene: TRBV6-1
j_gene: TRBJ1-5
abundance: -
CDR3nt: TGTGCCAGCGAGGACGGGAACAATCAGCCCCAGCATTTT
CDR3aa: CASEDGNNQPQHF

d_gene: -
v_gene: TRBV4-3
j_gene: TRBJ1-1
abundance: few
CDR3nt: TGCGCCAGCAGCGGATCCAGGGCCAACACTGAAGCTTTCTTT
CDR3aa: CASSGSRANTEAFF

d_gene: TRBD1
v_gene: TRBV27
j_gene: TRBJ2-3
abundance: -
CDR3nt: TGTGCCAGCAGCTTCACCGGGACAGCTGCCACAGATACGCAGTATTTT
CDR3aa: CASSFTGTAATDTQYF

d_gene: -
v_gene: TRBV9
j_gene: TRBJ2-1
abundance: -
CDR3nt: TGTGCCAGCAGCGTAGGAGGGGCAGGGGGACCGGGGGAGTTCTTC
CDR3aa: CASSVGGAGGPGEFF

d_gene: -
v_gene: TRBV2
j_gene: TRBJ2-3
abundance: -
CDR3nt: TGTGCCAGCAAGTCCTACAGTGGGTCCGCAGATACGCAGTATTTT
CDR3aa: CASKSYSGSADTQYF

d_gene: -
v_gene: TRBV29-1
j_gene: TRBJ1-2
abundance: few
CDR3nt: TGCAGCGTTGTATGGAGCCTTGGGGGCTACACCTTC
CDR3aa: CSVVWSLGGYTF

d_gene: -
v_gene: TRBV27
j_gene: TRBJ1-5
abundance: -
CDR3nt: TGTGCCAGCAGTTCACGGACTGTTGGGAGCAATCAGCCCCAGCATTTT
CDR3aa: CASSSRTVGSNQPQHF

d_gene: -
v_gene: TRBV27
j_gene: TRBJ1-5
abundance: -
CDR3nt: TGTGCCAGCAGTGGGGGCAACAATCAGCCCCAGCATTTT
CDR3aa: CASSGGNNQPQHF

d_gene: -
v_gene: TRBV6-5
j_gene: TRBJ2-2
abundance: -
CDR3nt: TGTGCCAGCACCTCACCTTGGACTCAGAGCGGGGAGCTGTTTTTT
CDR3aa: CASTSPWTQSGELFF

d_gene: -
v_gene: TRBV19
j_gene: TRBJ1-2
abundance: -
CDR3nt: TGTGCCAGTAGTATAGACAGGCCGGAAGGCTACACCTTC
CDR3aa: CASSIDRPEGYTF

d_gene: -
v_gene: TRBV29-1
j_gene: TRBJ1-2
abundance: -
CDR3nt: TGCAGCGTCGGGGAGGGTAACAACTATGGCTACACCTTC
CDR3aa: CSVGEGNNYGYTF

d_gene: -
v_gene: TRBV10-3
j_gene: TRBJ2-5
abundance: -
CDR3nt: TGTGCCATCAGTGAGTCGGGCCAGGGAATAGAGACCCAGTACTTC
CDR3aa: CAISESGQGIETQYF

d_gene: -
v_gene: TRBV5-1
j_gene: TRBJ2-2
abundance: -
CDR3nt: TGCGCCAGCAGCTTGGCCGGGACACAGAACACCGGGGAGCTGTTTTTT
CDR3aa: CASSLAGTQNTGELFF

d_gene: TRBD1
v_gene: TRBV5-5
j_gene: TRBJ1-1
abundance: -
CDR3nt: TGTGCCAGCAGCTTGCTCGCTCGGCCAGGGGGTGAAGCTTTCTTT
CDR3aa: CASSLLARPGGEAFF

d_gene: -
v_gene: TRBV10-3
j_gene: TRBJ2-7
abundance: few
CDR3nt: TGTGCCATCAGTGCGGGACAATACGAGCAGTACTTC
CDR3aa: CAISAGQYEQYF

d_gene: TRBD1
v_gene: TRBV7-9
j_gene: TRBJ2-7
abundance: -
CDR3nt: TGTGCCAGCAGCTCGAGGACAGGGACCTACGAGCAGTACTTC
CDR3aa: CASSSRTGTYEQYF